This TCR beta chain came from a study of molecular identifiers for immune sequencing clone quantification. CDR1 and CDR2 from the germline V gene are MNHEY and SVGEGT. The CDR3 is 14 amino acids. A single record per CDR3 protein comes from TCRdb applying MiXCR to the PCR reads. The data show under 800,000 distinct CDR3 sequences, roughly 23% seen once. Each library that profiled naive CD8 cells came from around 20,000 to 1,000,000 sorted cells with 10%, 30% or 50% RNA. To note about this clonotype: The antigen is unknown. One end of the junction fails to match germline, which may point to a read error.

Study-level findings and limits: In a background of about 1 million naive cells, spiked Jurkat TCR RNA from one cell was reportedly detectable. Barcode sharing among identical TCR molecules could make large clones appear smaller. The study found clones above 20 RNA copies held over 99% of effector molecules and under 1% in naive cells.

Sequenced: naive CD8+ T cells from blood, with Jurkat cell RNA spiked in. The sample's subset: FACS-sorted CD8+CD4-CCR7+CD45RA+ naive T cells. The receptor was isolated from a human donor in good health. Some libraries in this study had Jurkat cell RNA spiked in. The chain couples TRBV6-2 or TRBV6-3 to TRBJ2-1, with D unresolved. Here the CDR3 reads CASSTRSEYDEQLF. The CDR3 region has the DNA TGTGCCAGCAGTACCCGCTCGGAGTACGATGAGCAGCTCTTC.